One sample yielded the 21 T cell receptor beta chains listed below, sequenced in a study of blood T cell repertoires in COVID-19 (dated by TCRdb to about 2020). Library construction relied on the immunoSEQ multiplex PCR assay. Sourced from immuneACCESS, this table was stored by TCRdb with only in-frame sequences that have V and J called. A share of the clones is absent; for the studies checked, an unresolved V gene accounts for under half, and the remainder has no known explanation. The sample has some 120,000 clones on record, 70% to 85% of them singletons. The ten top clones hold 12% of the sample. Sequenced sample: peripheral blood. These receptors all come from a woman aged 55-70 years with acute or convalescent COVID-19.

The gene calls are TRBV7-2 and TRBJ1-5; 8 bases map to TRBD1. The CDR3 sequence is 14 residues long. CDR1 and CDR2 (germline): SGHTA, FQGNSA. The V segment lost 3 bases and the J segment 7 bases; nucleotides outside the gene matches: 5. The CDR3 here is CASSFDRGGQPQHF. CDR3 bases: TGTGCCAGCAGCTTTGACAGGGGCGGGCAGCCCCAGCATTTT.

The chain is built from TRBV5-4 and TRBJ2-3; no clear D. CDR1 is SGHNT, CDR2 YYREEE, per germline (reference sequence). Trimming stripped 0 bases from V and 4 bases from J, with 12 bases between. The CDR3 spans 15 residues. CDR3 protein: CASSLGRDFADTQYF. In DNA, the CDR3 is TGTGCCAGCAGCTTGGGTAGAGATTTCGCAGATACGCAGTATTTT.

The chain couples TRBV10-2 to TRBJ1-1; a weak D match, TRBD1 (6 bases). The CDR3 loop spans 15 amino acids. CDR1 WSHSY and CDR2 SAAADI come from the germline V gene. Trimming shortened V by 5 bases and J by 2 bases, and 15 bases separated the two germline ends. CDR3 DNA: TGCGCCAGCAGTCCCCAAGGGGGGGTAAACACTGAAGCTTTCTTT. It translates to CASSPQGGVNTEAFF.

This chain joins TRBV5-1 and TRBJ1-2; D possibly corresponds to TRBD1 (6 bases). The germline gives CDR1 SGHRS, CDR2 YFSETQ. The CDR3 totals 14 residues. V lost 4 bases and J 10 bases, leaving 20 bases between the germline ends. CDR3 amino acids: CASSPGQQGFDYTF. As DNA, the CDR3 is TGCGCCAGCAGCCCGGGACAACAGGGTTTCGACTACACCTTC.

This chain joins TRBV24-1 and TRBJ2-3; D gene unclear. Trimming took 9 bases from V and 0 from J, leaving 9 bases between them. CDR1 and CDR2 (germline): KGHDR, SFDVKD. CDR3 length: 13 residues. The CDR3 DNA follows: TGTGCCACCTCCCTACCGAGCACAGATACGCAGTATTTT. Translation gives CATSLPSTDTQYF.

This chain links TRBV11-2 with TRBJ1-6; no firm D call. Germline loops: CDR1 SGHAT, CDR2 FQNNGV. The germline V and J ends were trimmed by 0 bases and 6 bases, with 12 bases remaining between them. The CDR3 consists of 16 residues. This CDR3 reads CASSLEGGQFNSPLHF. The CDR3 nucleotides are TGTGCCAGCAGCTTAGAAGGCGGTCAGTTTAATTCACCCCTCCACTTT.

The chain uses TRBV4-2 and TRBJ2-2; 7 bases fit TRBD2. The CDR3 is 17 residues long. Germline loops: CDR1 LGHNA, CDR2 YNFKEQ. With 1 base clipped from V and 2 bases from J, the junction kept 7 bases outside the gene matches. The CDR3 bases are TGTGCCAGCAGCCAAGCCCAGCGGGGCATTAACACCGGGGAGCTGTTTTTT. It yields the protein CASSQAQRGINTGELFF.

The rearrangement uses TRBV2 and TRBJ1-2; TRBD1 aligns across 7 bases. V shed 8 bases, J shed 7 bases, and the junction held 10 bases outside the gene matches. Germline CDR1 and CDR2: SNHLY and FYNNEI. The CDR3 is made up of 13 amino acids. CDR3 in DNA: TGTGCCAGCTTTTGGGACAGCCCGTCTGGCTACACCTTC. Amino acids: CASFWDSPSGYTF.

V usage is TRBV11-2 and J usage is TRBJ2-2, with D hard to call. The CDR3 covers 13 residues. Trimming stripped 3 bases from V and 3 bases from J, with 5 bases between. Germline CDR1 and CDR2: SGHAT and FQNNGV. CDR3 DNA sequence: TGTGCCAGCAGCTTCCAGGACACCGGGGAGCTGTTTTTT. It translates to CASSFQDTGELFF.

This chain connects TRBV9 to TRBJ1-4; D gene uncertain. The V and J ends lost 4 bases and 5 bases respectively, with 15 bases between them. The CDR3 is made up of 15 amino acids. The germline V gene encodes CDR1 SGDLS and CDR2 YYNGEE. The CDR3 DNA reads TGTGCCAGCAGCCCCTCTCCAACAGTGAATGAAAAACTGTTTTTT. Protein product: CASSPSPTVNEKLFF.

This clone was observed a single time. The CDR3 nucleotides are TGTGCCACTCAGGAAGACAGAGGATCGTCTGAAGCTTTCTTT. Amino acids: CATQEDRGSSEAFF. V is TRBV2 and J is TRBJ1-1, with D tentatively TRBD1 (5 bases). The germline CDR1 and CDR2 sequences are SNHLY and FYNNEI. This CDR3 has 14 amino acids. Between the trimmed V and J ends, which lost 10 bases and 6 bases, there was a span of 21 bases.

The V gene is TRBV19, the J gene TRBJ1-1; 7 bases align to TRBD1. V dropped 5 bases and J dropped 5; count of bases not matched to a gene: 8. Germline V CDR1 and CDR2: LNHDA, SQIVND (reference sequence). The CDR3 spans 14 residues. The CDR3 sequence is CASSPTHRGTEAFF. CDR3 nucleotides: TGTGCCAGTAGTCCCACCCACAGGGGTACTGAAGCTTTCTTT.

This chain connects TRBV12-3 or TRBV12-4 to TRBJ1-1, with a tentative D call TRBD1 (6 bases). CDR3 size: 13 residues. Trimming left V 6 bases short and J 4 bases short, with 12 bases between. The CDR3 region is CASSLDRSTEAFF. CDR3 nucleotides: TGTGCCAGCAGCCTCGACAGGTCCACTGAAGCTTTCTTT.

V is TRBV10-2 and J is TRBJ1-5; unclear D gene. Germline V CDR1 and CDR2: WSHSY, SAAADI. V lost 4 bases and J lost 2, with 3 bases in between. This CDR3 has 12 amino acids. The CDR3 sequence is CASSGGNQPQHF. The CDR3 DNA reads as TGCGCCAGCAGTGGCGGCAATCAGCCCCAGCATTTT.

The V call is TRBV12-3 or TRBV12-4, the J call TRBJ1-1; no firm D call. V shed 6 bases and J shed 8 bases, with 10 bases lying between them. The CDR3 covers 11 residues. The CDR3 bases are TGTGCCAGCAGCCCGGGTTTGGAAGCTTTCTTT. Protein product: CASSPGLEAFF.

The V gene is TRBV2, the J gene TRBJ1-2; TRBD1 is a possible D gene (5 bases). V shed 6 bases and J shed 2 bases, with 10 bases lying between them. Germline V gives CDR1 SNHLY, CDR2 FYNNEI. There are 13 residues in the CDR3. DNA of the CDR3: TGTGCCAGCAGGCCAGGGCTGAACTATGGCTACACCTTC. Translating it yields CASRPGLNYGYTF.

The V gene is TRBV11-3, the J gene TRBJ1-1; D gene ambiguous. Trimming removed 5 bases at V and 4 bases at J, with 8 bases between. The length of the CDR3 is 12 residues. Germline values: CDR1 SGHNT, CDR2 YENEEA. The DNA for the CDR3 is TGTGCCAGCAGCCCAGAGGGCACTGAAGCTTTCTTT. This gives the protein CASSPEGTEAFF.

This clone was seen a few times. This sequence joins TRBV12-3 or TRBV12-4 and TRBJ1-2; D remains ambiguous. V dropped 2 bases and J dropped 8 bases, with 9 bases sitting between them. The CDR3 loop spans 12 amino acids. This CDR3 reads CASSLQRSGYTF. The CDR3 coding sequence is TGTGCCAGCAGTTTACAAAGGAGCGGCTACACCTTC.

The CDR3 nucleotides read TGTGCCAGCAGCTTAGGGGGCTCGAACACTGAAGCTTTCTTT. This gives the protein CASSLGGSNTEAFF. The chain joins TRBV7-8 to TRBJ1-1, with TRBD1 as a possible D gene (5 bases). This CDR3 has 14 amino acids. V lost 1 base to trimming and J lost 1 base, with 7 bases between them. Germline lookup yields CDR1 SGHVS and CDR2 FQNEAQ.

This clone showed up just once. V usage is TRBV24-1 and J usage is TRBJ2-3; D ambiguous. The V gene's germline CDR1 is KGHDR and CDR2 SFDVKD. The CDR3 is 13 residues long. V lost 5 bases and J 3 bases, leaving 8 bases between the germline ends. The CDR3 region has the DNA TGTGCCACCAGTGGGTCAGGTACAGATACGCAGTATTTT. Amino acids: CATSGSGTDTQYF.

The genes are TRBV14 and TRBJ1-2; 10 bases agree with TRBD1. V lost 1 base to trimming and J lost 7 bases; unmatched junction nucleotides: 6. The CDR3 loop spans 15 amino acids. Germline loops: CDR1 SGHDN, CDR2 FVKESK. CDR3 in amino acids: CASSQVGQGRSGYTF. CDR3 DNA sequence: TGTGCCAGCAGCCAAGTGGGACAGGGGCGGTCTGGCTACACCTTC.